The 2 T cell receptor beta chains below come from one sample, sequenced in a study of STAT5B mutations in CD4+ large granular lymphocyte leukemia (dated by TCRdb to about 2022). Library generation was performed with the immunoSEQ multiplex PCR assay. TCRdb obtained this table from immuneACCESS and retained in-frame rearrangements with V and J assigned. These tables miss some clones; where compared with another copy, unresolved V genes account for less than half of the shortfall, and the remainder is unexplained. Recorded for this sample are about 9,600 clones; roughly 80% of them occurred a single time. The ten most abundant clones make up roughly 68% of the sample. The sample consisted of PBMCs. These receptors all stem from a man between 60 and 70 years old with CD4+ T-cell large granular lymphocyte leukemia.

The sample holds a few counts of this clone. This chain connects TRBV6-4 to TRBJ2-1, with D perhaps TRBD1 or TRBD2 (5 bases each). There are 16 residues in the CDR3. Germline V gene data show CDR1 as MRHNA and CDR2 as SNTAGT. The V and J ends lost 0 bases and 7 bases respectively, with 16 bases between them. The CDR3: CASSDSPSGAPNEQFF. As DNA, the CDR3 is TGTGCCAGCAGTGACTCCCCGTCCGGGGCGCCAAATGAGCAGTTCTTC.

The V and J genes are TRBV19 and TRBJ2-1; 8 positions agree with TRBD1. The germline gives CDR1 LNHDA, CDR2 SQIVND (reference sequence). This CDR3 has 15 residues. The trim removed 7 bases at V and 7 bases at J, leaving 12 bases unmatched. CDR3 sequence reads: CASTARGQGVNEQFF. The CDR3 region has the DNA TGTGCCAGTACCGCCCGCGGACAGGGTGTAAATGAGCAGTTCTTC.